The 30 T cell receptor beta chains below all came from one sample that was sequenced in a study of CD8 T cells in ankylosing spondylitis. One entry per CDR3 protein, called by TCRdb with MiXCR from the 5' RACE reads. Among about 140,000 distinct CDR3 sequences listed, 7% to 10% were seen once. Specimen: synovial fluid, either unsorted or a sorted T cell fraction (not recorded which). The receptors here all came from a male donor with ankylosing spondylitis.

Turning to this clonotype: This could be a read error, since a much larger clone is one nucleotide away. The gene calls are TRBV7-2 and TRBJ2-1, with 14 nucleotides matching TRBD2. With V trimmed by 5 bases and J by 6 bases, 3 bases remained unmatched. CDR3 length: 15 residues. The germline gives CDR1 SGHTA, CDR2 FQGNSA. In nucleotides, the CDR3 is TGTGCCAGCAGCCGGACTAGCGGGGGGTCCAATGAGCAGTTCTTC. It is translated as CASSRTSGGSNEQFF.

The chain is built from TRBV5-1 and TRBJ2-1; 8 bases line up with TRBD2. With 4 bases clipped from V and 7 bases from J, the junction kept 16 bases outside the gene matches. CDR3 length equals 17 residues. Germline-derived CDR1 and CDR2 are SGHRS and YFSETQ. CDR3: CASSPARAEREKNEQFF. Written as DNA, the CDR3 is TGCGCCAGCAGCCCGGCCCGGGCCGAGCGGGAGAAGAATGAGCAGTTCTTC.

The chain couples TRBV20-1 to TRBJ2-7; D might be TRBD1 (6 bases). Germline CDR1 is DFQATT and CDR2 is SNEGSKA (reference sequence). The length of the CDR3 is 13 residues. Trimming stripped 5 bases from V and 0 bases from J, with 11 bases between. The CDR3 protein is CSARRDNSYEQYF. The CDR3 coding sequence is TGCAGTGCTCGCCGGGACAACTCCTACGAGCAGTACTTC.

In its sample, this clonotype was seen a few times. The chain combines TRBV20-1 with TRBJ2-1, with D unclear. CDR3 size: 10 residues. Germline loops: CDR1 DFQATT, CDR2 SNEGSKA (reference sequence). Trimming shortened V by 6 bases and J by 4 bases, and 4 bases separated the two germline ends. The CDR3 here is CSAIYNEQFF. CDR3 nucleotides: TGCAGTGCGATATACAATGAGCAGTTCTTC.

This clonotype showed up many times. The chain links TRBV7-2 to TRBJ2-3; D is undetermined. The CDR3 has 12 residues. V lost 1 base and J 4 bases, leaving 3 bases between the germline ends. Germline V gives CDR1 SGHTA, CDR2 FQGNSA. The CDR3 sequence is CASSLVPDTQYF. The CDR3 region has the DNA TGTGCCAGCAGCTTAGTTCCAGATACGCAGTATTTT.

A word on this clonotype: Given a much more abundant clone one base away, this may be a read error. The gene calls are TRBV6-6 and TRBJ2-2, with D possibly TRBD2 on 5 matching bases. The CDR3 has 11 residues. The germline gives CDR1 MNHNY, CDR2 SVGAGI (reference sequence). CDR3 nucleotide sequence: TGTGCCAGCAGGATCGCCGGGGTGCTGTTTTTT. Its translation: CASRIAGVLFF.

This clonotype was counted at least ten times. The chain employs TRBV6-2 or TRBV6-3 and TRBJ2-2; possibly TRBD2 for D (6 bases). Trimming removed 4 bases at V and 6 bases at J, with 12 bases between. The CDR3 has 14 amino acids. Germline CDR1 and CDR2: MNHEY and SVGEGT. In DNA, the CDR3 is TGTGCCAGCAGTTTTTGGGGGGAAGCCGGGGAGCTGTTTTTT. Translating gives CASSFWGEAGELFF.

Concerning this clonotype itself: One end of the junction does not line up with germline, which may come from a read error. The rearrangement uses TRBV29-1 and TRBJ1-3; D possibly corresponds to TRBD1 (6 bases). The CDR3 is 13 residues long. The germline gives CDR1 SQVTM, CDR2 ANQGSEA. The chain's CDR3 is CSAEPTGGNTIYF. Written as DNA, the CDR3 is TGCAGCGCTGAACCGACAGGAGGAAACACCATATATTTT.

This clonotype was counted many times. The V and J genes are TRBV20-1 and TRBJ1-1; 7 bases fit TRBD1. V lost 6 bases, J lost 3 bases, and 7 bases stayed unmatched. CDR1 and CDR2 (germline): DFQATT, SNEGSKA (reference sequence). The CDR3 extends over 13 amino acids. DNA of the CDR3: TGCAGTGCGGAGACAGGGTTCGACACTGAAGCTTTCTTT. This encodes CSAETGFDTEAFF.

For the CDR3, the DNA is TGCAGTGCTAGAGATCGGAGGGGGTCCTACGAGCAGTACTTC. As protein: CSARDRRGSYEQYF. The chain carries TRBV20-1 and TRBJ2-7, with D possibly called TRBD1 or TRBD2 (6 bases each). Germline V gives CDR1 DFQATT, CDR2 SNEGSKA (reference sequence). This CDR3 contains 14 residues. The V end was cut by 0 bases, the J end by 1 base, with 10 bases between.

This clonotype has more than one count but fewer than ten. The CDR3 sequence is CSASDVTVQETQYF. CDR3 coding DNA: TGCAGTGCTAGTGATGTCACAGTTCAAGAGACCCAGTACTTC. The V and J genes are TRBV20-1 and TRBJ2-5; no reliable D call. The CDR3 is made up of 14 amino acids. The V and J ends lost 3 bases and 2 bases respectively, with 13 bases between them. Germline CDR1 reads DFQATT; CDR2 reads SNEGSKA (reference sequence).

There are many counts of this clonotype. V gene TRBV7-3 combines with J gene TRBJ1-1; 8 positions agree with TRBD1. Germline loops: CDR1 SGHTA, CDR2 FQGTGA. J gave up 3 bases and V 5 bases, and 8 bases lay outside the gene matches. The CDR3 length is 15 residues. CDR3 protein: CASSTRTGRDTEAFF. DNA of the CDR3: TGTGCCAGCAGCACTCGGACAGGGAGGGACACTGAAGCTTTCTTT.

This clonotype has only a few counts. The V and J genes are TRBV20-1 and TRBJ1-1, with a weak D call TRBD1 (5 bases). Germline values: CDR1 DFQATT, CDR2 SNEGSKA (reference sequence). Trimming removed 1 base at V and 5 bases at J, with 5 bases between. CDR3 length: 11 amino acids. CDR3 sequence (DNA): TGCAGTGCTAGAGGGGGGACTGAAGCTTTCTTT. It encodes CSARGGTEAFF.

This clonotype showed up many times. The V call is TRBV6-5, the J call TRBJ1-1; tentative D call: TRBD1 (5 bases). This CDR3 comprises 14 residues. Trimming took off 3 bases at V and 4 bases at J, with 12 bases between the two ends. Looked up from germline, CDR1 is MNHEY and CDR2 is SVGAGI. In DNA form, the CDR3 reads TGTGCCAGCAGTTATGGGGCCGGTGGCACTGAAGCTTTCTTT. Translating it yields CASSYGAGGTEAFF.

This clonotype was detected many times. This chain connects TRBV6-5 to TRBJ1-2; the match to TRBD1 covers 9 bases. The germline CDR1 and CDR2 sequences are MNHEY and SVGAGI. V lost 1 base to trimming and J lost 7 bases; unmatched junction nucleotides: 7. The CDR3 has 15 residues. CDR3 sequence: CASSYWSGQGSGYTF. In DNA, the CDR3 is TGTGCCAGCAGTTACTGGAGCGGACAGGGGAGTGGCTACACCTTC.

The table lists this clonotype with many counts. The chain employs TRBV7-2 and TRBJ1-1; D is unresolved. The CDR3 loop spans 14 amino acids. Per germline, CDR1 SGHTA and CDR2 FQGNSA. Deletions cut 2 bases from V and 7 bases from J, with 14 bases between. The CDR3 sequence is CASSLLPAPIEAFF. The DNA for the CDR3 is TGTGCCAGCAGCTTATTGCCAGCCCCCATTGAAGCTTTCTTT. Drawing the rest from reference TRBV7-2 and TRBJ1-1, the complete variable domain is GAGVSQSPSNKVTEKGKDVELRCDPISGHTALYWYRQSLGQGLEFLIYFQGNSAPDKSGLPSDRFSAERTGGSVSTLTIQRTQQEDSAVYLCASSLLPAPIEAFFGQGTRLTVV.

The chain joins TRBV28 to TRBJ1-2; a weak D match, TRBD1 (6 bases). Trimming pared 5 bases from V and 8 bases from J, leaving 12 bases between. CDR3 length: 12 residues. Germline CDR1 and CDR2: MDHEN and SYDVKM. CDR3 sequence reads: CASSRGTRGYTF. The CDR3 DNA follows: TGTGCCAGCAGTCGGGGGACACGGGGCTACACCTTC.

In this sample, this clonotype turned up many times. The CDR3 nucleotides are TGCAGTGCTTCGCGGGCTATCGGGAGGAGCTACACCTTC. This encodes CSASRAIGRSYTF. The rearrangement uses TRBV20-1 and TRBJ1-2; D is ambiguous. Germline CDR1 is DFQATT and CDR2 is SNEGSKA (reference sequence). V lost 5 bases and J lost 9, with 19 bases in between. There are 13 residues in the CDR3.

The sample holds a few counts of this clonotype. The chain carries TRBV5-1 and TRBJ2-5, with 11 bases that match TRBD2. CDR3 length: 17 amino acids. Germline V CDR1 and CDR2: SGHRS, YFSETQ. After removal of 0 bases from V and 4 bases from J, the junction contained 8 bases not matched to a gene. The CDR3 coding sequence is TGCGCCAGCAGCTTGGCCATGGATAGCGGGAGGGGAGAGACCCAGTACTTC. It codes for CASSLAMDSGRGETQYF.

This clonotype was counted at least ten times. V gene TRBV7-2 combines with J gene TRBJ1-2, with 10 bases that match TRBD1. The CDR3 is made up of 16 amino acids. Germline V gene lookup returns CDR1 SGHTA and CDR2 FQGNSA. V lost 8 bases to trimming and J lost 0 bases; unmatched junction nucleotides: 9. This CDR3 reads CASHRGQGPANYGYTF. The CDR3 region has the DNA TGTGCCAGCCATAGGGGACAGGGGCCTGCTAACTATGGCTACACCTTC.

This clonotype was picked up one time. The V and J genes are TRBV11-2 and TRBJ2-4, with D perhaps TRBD2 (6 bases). The ends were cut back, 8 bases at V and 0 bases at J, with 11 bases in the middle. Per the germline V gene, CDR1 is SGHAT and CDR2 is FQNNGV. The CDR3 has 14 residues. CDR3 sequence reads: CASARGLAKNIQYF. Here the CDR3 DNA reads TGTGCCAGCGCCCGGGGACTAGCCAAAAACATTCAGTACTTC.

The table lists this clonotype with many counts. The CDR3 reads CASSPIASGPGFF. CDR3 in DNA: TGTGCCAGCAGTCCCATCGCCAGCGGACCGGGGTTCTTC. V usage is TRBV12-3 or TRBV12-4 and J usage is TRBJ2-1, with a weak D call TRBD2 (5 bases). V was pared by 5 bases and J by 15 bases, with 20 bases between. CDR3 length: 13 residues.

V is TRBV18 and J is TRBJ2-3; TRBD1 or TRBD2 may be the D gene (5 bases each). From germline, CDR1 is KGHSH and CDR2 LQKENI. CDR3 length equals 16 residues. The ends were cut back, 4 bases at V and 0 bases at J, with 14 bases in the middle. CDR3 nucleotide sequence: TGTGCCAGCTCACTTCTAAGGGGACCCAGCACAGATACGCAGTATTTT. This translates into CASSLLRGPSTDTQYF.

The rearrangement joins TRBV28 to TRBJ1-5; D gene unclear. Per germline, CDR1 MDHEN and CDR2 SYDVKM. This CDR3 contains 13 residues. Between the trimmed V and J ends, which lost 6 bases and 7 bases, there was a span of 13 bases. The CDR3 loop is CASRSGIGQPQHF. The CDR3 DNA follows: TGTGCCAGCAGGTCCGGGATCGGGCAGCCCCAGCATTTT. The full variable domain, completed using reference TRBV28 and TRBJ1-5, is DVKVTQSSRYLVKRTGEKVFLECVQDMDHENMFWYRQDPGLGLRLIYFSYDVKMKEKGDIPEGYSVSREKKERFSLILESASTNQTSMYLCASRSGIGQPQHFGDGTRLSIL.

This clonotype came up many times. The chain recombines TRBV7-2 with TRBJ1-5; D call uncertain. This CDR3 comprises 13 residues. Germline V lookup: CDR1 SGHTA, CDR2 FQGNSA. Deletions cut 1 base from V and 7 bases from J, with 8 bases between. The CDR3 coding sequence is TGTGCCAGCAGCTTAGATAGGCGGCAGCCCCAGCATTTT. It translates to CASSLDRRQPQHF. Supplemented by reference TRBV7-2 and TRBJ1-5, the full variable domain reads GAGVSQSPSNKVTEKGKDVELRCDPISGHTALYWYRQSLGQGLEFLIYFQGNSAPDKSGLPSDRFSAERTGGSVSTLTIQRTQQEDSAVYLCASSLDRRQPQHFGDGTRLSIL.

This clonotype was detected many times. V usage is TRBV7-8 and J usage is TRBJ1-1; D gene ambiguous. Germline lookup yields CDR1 SGHVS and CDR2 FQNEAQ. Trimming stripped 1 base from V and 2 bases from J, with 2 bases between. The CDR3 totals 12 residues. The CDR3 DNA sequence: TGTGCCAGCAGCTTAGTCAACACTGAAGCTTTCTTT. It encodes CASSLVNTEAFF. Complete variable domain (other parts from reference TRBV7-8 and TRBJ1-1): GAGVSQSPRYKVAKRGQDVALRCDPISGHVSLFWYQQALGQGPEFLTYFQNEAQLDKSGLPSDRFFAERPEGSVSTLKIQRTQQEDSAVYLCASSLVNTEAFFGQGTRLTVV.

In this sample, this clonotype turned up a few times. V is TRBV20-1 and J is TRBJ2-2, with a possible D match to TRBD1 (5 bases). CDR1 and CDR2 from the germline V gene are DFQATT and SNEGSKA (reference sequence). Trimming shortened V by 5 bases and J by 3 bases, and 10 bases separated the two germline ends. The length of the CDR3 is 13 residues. The CDR3: CSALRTHTGELFF. The CDR3 DNA follows: TGCAGTGCTTTACGGACACACACCGGGGAGCTGTTTTTT.

The rearrangement links TRBV3-1 to TRBJ1-6, with TRBD1 matching 9 bases. The junction had 6 bases not matched to a gene; V was cut back by 4 bases and J by 11 bases. Looked up from germline, CDR1 is LGHDT and CDR2 is YNNKEL (reference sequence). The CDR3 length is 14 residues. For the CDR3, the DNA is TGTGCCAGCAGCCTCAGGACAGGGGCAGCACCCCTCCACTTT. Its translation: CASSLRTGAAPLHF.

This clonotype was detected many times. This chain links TRBV7-9 with TRBJ2-2; D remains ambiguous. Germline V CDR1 and CDR2: SEHNR, FQNEAQ (reference sequence). Trimming shortened V by 10 bases and J by 0 bases, and 12 bases separated the two germline ends. This CDR3 is 14 amino acids long. The CDR3 bases are TGTGCCATCCACGGACCGGCGAACACCGGGGAGCTGTTTTTT. It is translated as CAIHGPANTGELFF.

The chain couples TRBV5-1 to TRBJ2-3, with TRBD1 matching over 8 bases. There are 13 residues in the CDR3. V trimming: 5 bases; J trimming: 8 bases; junction bases outside the gene matches: 7. In germline, CDR1 is SGHRS, CDR2 YFSETQ. Here the CDR3 reads CASRDRVEGTQYF. The CDR3 DNA is TGCGCCAGCAGGGACAGGGTTGAGGGTACGCAGTATTTT. Filled out from reference TRBV5-1 and TRBJ2-3, the complete variable domain reads KAGVTQTPRYLIKTRGQQVTLSCSPISGHRSVSWYQQTPGQGLQFLFEYFSETQRNKGNFPGRFSGRQFSNSRSEMNVSTLELGDSALYLCASRDRVEGTQYFGPGTRLTVL.